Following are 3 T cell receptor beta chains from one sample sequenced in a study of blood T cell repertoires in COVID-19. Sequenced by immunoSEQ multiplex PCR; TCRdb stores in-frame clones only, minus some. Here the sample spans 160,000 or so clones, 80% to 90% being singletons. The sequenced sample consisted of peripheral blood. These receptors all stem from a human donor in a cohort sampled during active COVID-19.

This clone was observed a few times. The DNA of the CDR3 is TGTGCCAGCGCGGACCTTGGGAGCACTGAAGCTTTCTTT. Amino acids: CASADLGSTEAFF. The chain joins TRBV27 to TRBJ1-1; D is unclear. Germline V gene sequence: CDR1 MNHEY, CDR2 SMNVEV (reference sequence). This CDR3 comprises 13 residues. The V gene lost 8 bases and the J gene lost 4 bases, with 14 bases spanning the gap.

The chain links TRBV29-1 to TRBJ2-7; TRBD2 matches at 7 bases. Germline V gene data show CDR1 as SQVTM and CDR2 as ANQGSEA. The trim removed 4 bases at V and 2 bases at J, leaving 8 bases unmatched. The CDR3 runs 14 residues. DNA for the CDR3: TGCAGCGTTGTCAAATTTGCGGGGGCCTACGAGCAGTACTTC. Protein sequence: CSVVKFAGAYEQYF.

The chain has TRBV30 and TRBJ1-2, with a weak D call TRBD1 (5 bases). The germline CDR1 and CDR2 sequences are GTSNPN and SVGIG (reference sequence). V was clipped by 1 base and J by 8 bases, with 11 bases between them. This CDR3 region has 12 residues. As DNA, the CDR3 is TGTGCCTGGAGTGGGGGAACAGGAGGCTACACCTTC. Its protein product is CAWSGGTGGYTF.